These 16 T cell receptor beta chains were all obtained from the same sample, sequenced in a study of CD8+ T cells in alopecia areata listed by TCRdb under 2018. Preparation of the library involved the immunoSEQ multiplex PCR assay. RNA was extracted from all samples and reverse transcribed into cDNA, which served as template for TCR sequencing. As stored in TCRdb, this immuneACCESS dataset retains in-frame rearrangements with V and J assigned. A fraction of the clones does not appear; measured against another copy, unresolved V genes explain less than half of the discrepancy, and the remainder lacks a known reason. The sample data list approximately 150,000 clones, and 50% to 60% of these were observed just once. Over 4% of the sample is held by the ten biggest clonotypes. Material for sequencing was CD4+ T cells sorted from blood. The receptors derive from a human donor in good health.

A single count supports this clone. This chain connects TRBV12-5 to TRBJ1-2; 8 positions agree with TRBD1. The CDR3 length is 15 residues. Germline V gene lookup returns CDR1 LGHNT and CDR2 FRNRAP. V shed 1 base, J shed 4 bases, and the junction held 5 bases outside the gene matches. This CDR3 is CASGLEDRAFYGYTF. CDR3 coding DNA: TGTGCTAGTGGTTTGGAGGACAGGGCCTTCTATGGCTACACCTTC.

The chain has TRBV30 and TRBJ1-1, with unresolved D. V gave up 0 bases and J gave up 6 bases, with 8 bases separating them. The CDR3 has 12 residues. Germline V CDR1 and CDR2: GTSNPN, SVGIG (reference sequence). As DNA, the CDR3 is TGTGCCTGGAGTGTAGGAGGACCTGAAGCTTTCTTT. Residues: CAWSVGGPEAFF. Variable domain in full (rest from reference TRBV30 and TRBJ1-1): SQTIHQWPATLVQPVGSPLSLECTVEGTSNPNLYWYRQAAGRGLQLLFYSVGIGQISSEVPQNLSASRPQDRQFILSSKKLLLSDSGFYLCAWSVGGPEAFFGQGTRLTVV.

The genes are TRBV18 and TRBJ1-5; 7 bases agree with TRBD1. J gave up 10 bases and V 3 bases, and 6 bases lay outside the gene matches. Germline V CDR1 and CDR2: KGHSH, LQKENI. The CDR3 spans 13 residues. CDR3 sequence reads: CASSPDRKAPQHF. CDR3 DNA: TGTGCCAGCTCACCGGACAGGAAAGCTCCCCAGCATTTT.

J is TRBJ1-2 and V is TRBV2; D is uncertain. This CDR3 comprises 13 residues. Trimming pared 6 bases from V and 0 bases from J, leaving 8 bases between. Germline assignment: CDR1 SNHLY and CDR2 FYNNEI. CDR3 residues: CASRNIANYGYTF. CDR3 in DNA: TGTGCCAGCAGGAACATCGCTAACTATGGCTACACCTTC.

V is TRBV25-1 and J is TRBJ1-1, with 7 bases fitting TRBD1. The germline V gene encodes CDR1 MGHDK and CDR2 SYGVNS. V lost 4 bases, J lost 7 bases, and 9 bases stayed unmatched. CDR3 length: 14 amino acids. Written as DNA, the CDR3 is TGTGCCAGCAGTGTCCAGACAGGGAAGAGTGAAGCTTTCTTT. It is translated as CASSVQTGKSEAFF.

This clone was seen only a few times. V usage is TRBV5-4 and J usage is TRBJ2-5; D may be TRBD2 (6 bases). Germline lookup yields CDR1 SGHNT and CDR2 YYREEE (reference sequence). The CDR3 runs to 13 residues. V was cut by 4 bases and J by 5 bases, with 12 bases left in between. CDR3 sequence reads: CASSMTSRETQYF. The CDR3 coding sequence is TGTGCCAGCAGCATGACTAGTAGGGAGACCCAGTACTTC. The complete variable domain, with remaining parts taken from reference TRBV5-4 and TRBJ2-5, reads ETGVTQSPTHLIKTRGQQVTLRCSSQSGHNTVSWYQQALGQGPQFIFQYYREEENGRGNFPPRFSGLQFPNYSSELNVNALELDDSALYLCASSMTSRETQYFGPGTRLLVL.

This chain links TRBV7-9 with TRBJ2-3; 9 bases are shared with TRBD1. J was trimmed by 5 bases and V by 5 bases; bases with no gene match: 5. Germline V gives CDR1 SEHNR, CDR2 FQNEAQ (reference sequence). CDR3 size: 14 residues. The CDR3 nucleotides read TGTGCCAGCAGCCCTGGACAGGGGATAGATACGCAGTATTTT. It specifies CASSPGQGIDTQYF. Supplemented by reference TRBV7-9 and TRBJ2-3, the full variable domain reads DTGVSQNPRHKITKRGQNVTFRCDPISEHNRLYWYRQTLGQGPEFLTYFQNEAQLEKSRLLSDRFSAERPKGSFSTLEIQRTEQGDSAMYLCASSPGQGIDTQYFGPGTRLTVL.

The chain recombines TRBV30 with TRBJ2-2; D not certain. With 4 bases removed from V and 1 base from J, the gap between germline ends came to 1 base. The germline gives CDR1 GTSNPN, CDR2 SVGIG (reference sequence). The CDR3 is 11 amino acids. The CDR3 nucleotides read TGTGCCTGGAAGAACACCGGGGAGCTGTTTTTT. Translated: CAWKNTGELFF.

The chain is built from TRBV30 and TRBJ2-3, with a possible D match to TRBD1 (6 bases). Trimming took 5 bases from V and 3 from J, leaving 6 bases between them. The V gene's germline CDR1 is GTSNPN and CDR2 SVGIG (reference sequence). This CDR3 comprises 11 residues. CDR3 DNA sequence: TGTGCCTGGGGACAGACAGATACGCAGTATTTT. As protein: CAWGQTDTQYF.

V is TRBV4-1 and J is TRBJ2-5; D gene unclear. V was trimmed by 3 bases and J by 4 bases, leaving 12 bases between them. This CDR3 is 14 amino acids long. Germline V CDR1 and CDR2: MGHRA, YSYEKL. CDR3: CASSHLGLAETQYF. CDR3 in DNA: TGCGCCAGCAGCCACCTTGGGTTGGCAGAGACCCAGTACTTC.

V is TRBV6-5 and J is TRBJ1-1; 7 nucleotides match TRBD1. The V and J ends lost 6 bases and 0 bases, in that order; junction bases with no gene match: 7. The germline gives CDR1 MNHEY, CDR2 SVGAGI. The CDR3 contains 15 residues. CDR3 nucleotide sequence: TGTGCCAGCAGCCGGGACAGACCAATGAACACTGAAGCTTTCTTT. Translation: CASSRDRPMNTEAFF.

This clone was seen more than once but under ten times. This chain joins TRBV6-1 and TRBJ1-1; D is unclear. Germline lookup yields CDR1 MNHNS and CDR2 SASEGT. V gave up 1 base and J gave up 7 bases, with 10 bases separating them. The CDR3 runs 13 residues. The CDR3 loop reads CASSEGVRVEAFF. The CDR3 DNA follows: TGTGCCAGCAGTGAAGGGGTTCGAGTTGAAGCTTTCTTT.

The rearrangement uses TRBV7-9 and TRBJ2-3; D tentatively fits TRBD1 or TRBD2 (5 bases each). Trimming removed 4 bases at V and 0 bases at J, with 14 bases between. CDR3 size: 16 residues. Per the germline V gene, CDR1 is SEHNR and CDR2 is FQNEAQ (reference sequence). DNA of the CDR3: TGTGCCAGCAGCTCCCGAGGGGCGACTAGCACAGATACGCAGTATTTT. Amino acid sequence: CASSSRGATSTDTQYF. The full variable domain, with the rest looked up from reference TRBV7-9 and TRBJ2-3, is DTGVSQNPRHKITKRGQNVTFRCDPISEHNRLYWYRQTLGQGPEFLTYFQNEAQLEKSRLLSDRFSAERPKGSFSTLEIQRTEQGDSAMYLCASSSRGATSTDTQYFGPGTRLTVL.

In its sample, this clone was seen a few times. The chain couples TRBV29-1 to TRBJ2-3; 7 nucleotides agree with TRBD2. Germline V gene data show CDR1 as SQVTM and CDR2 as ANQGSEA. V lost 4 bases, J lost 3 bases, and 4 bases stayed unmatched. The CDR3 is 13 amino acids. The CDR3 reads CSVAGRNTDTQYF. The CDR3 nucleotides are TGCAGCGTTGCCGGGAGGAATACAGATACGCAGTATTTT.

This clone was counted only a few times. The chain recombines TRBV5-1 with TRBJ2-7; 9 bases agree with TRBD1. V lost 4 bases, J lost 4 bases, and 12 bases stayed unmatched. Germline loops: CDR1 SGHRS, CDR2 YFSETQ. The CDR3 totals 16 residues. DNA of the CDR3: TGCGCCAGCAGCCGAGAACCGGGACAGGGAGCGTACGAGCAGTACTTC. It translates to CASSREPGQGAYEQYF.

The rearrangement uses TRBV6-5 and TRBJ1-2; 10 bases map to TRBD1. V gave up 6 bases and J gave up 8 bases; unmatched junction bases: 9. This CDR3 comprises 14 residues. Germline V lookup: CDR1 MNHEY, CDR2 SVGAGI. As DNA, the CDR3 is TGTGCCAGCAGAGACTCCGGACAGGGGGTCGGCTACACCTTC. Protein product: CASRDSGQGVGYTF.